The entry that follows covers one T cell receptor (beta chain) sequence. Antigen: not known. This record belongs to a study of Graves' ophthalmopathy and Graves' hyperthyroidism. Diagnosis was based on clinical symptoms, serum thyroxine, TRAb, thyroid ultrasound and orbital computed tomography. Study-level findings and limits: Distinction of ophthalmopathy from stable hyperthyroidism by a 13-signature model reached roughly 85% sensitivity and just under 84% specificity.

The study amplified TCR beta CDR3 regions using RNA transcripts. In the first round, RT-PCR was carried out with HTBI primers, and a multiplex PCR formed the second round. From the multiplex PCR reads, TCRdb called clonotypes with MiXCR, one entry per CDR3 protein. The sample includes 1 million to 1.3 million distinct CDR3 sequences, less than 45% seen only once; the top ten take around 10%. This CDR3 contains 17 residues. Germline CDR1 is LNHNV and CDR2 is YYDKDF (reference sequence). The junction had 6 bases not matched to a gene; V was cut back by 5 bases and J by 1 base. This TCR derives from an adult man with Graves' hyperthyroidism. The specimen was peripheral blood or thyroid tissue (not recorded which). The V and J genes are TRBV15 and TRBJ2-7, with 15 bases lining up with TRBD2. The CDR3 sequence is CATSSGLAGGPSYEQYF. The DNA for the CDR3 is TGTGCCACCAGCTCAGGACTAGCGGGAGGGCCTTCCTACGAGCAGTACTTC.